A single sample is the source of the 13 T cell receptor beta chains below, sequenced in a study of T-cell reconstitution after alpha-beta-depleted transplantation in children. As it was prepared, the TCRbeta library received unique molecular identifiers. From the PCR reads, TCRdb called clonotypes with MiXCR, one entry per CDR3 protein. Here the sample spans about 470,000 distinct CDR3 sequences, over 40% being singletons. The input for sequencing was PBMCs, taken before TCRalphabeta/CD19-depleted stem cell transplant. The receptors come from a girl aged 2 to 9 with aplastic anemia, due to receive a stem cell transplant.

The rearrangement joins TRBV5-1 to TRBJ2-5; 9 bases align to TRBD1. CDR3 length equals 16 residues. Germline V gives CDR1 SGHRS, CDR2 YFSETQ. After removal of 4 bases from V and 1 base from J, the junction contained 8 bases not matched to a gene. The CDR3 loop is CASSLRTGASQETQYF. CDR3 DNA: TGCGCCAGCAGCCTAAGGACAGGGGCTAGCCAAGAGACCCAGTACTTC.

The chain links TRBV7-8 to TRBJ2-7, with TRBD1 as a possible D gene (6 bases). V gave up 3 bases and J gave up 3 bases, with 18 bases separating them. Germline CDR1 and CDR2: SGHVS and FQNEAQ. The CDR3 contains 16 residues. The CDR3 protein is CASSFSSGQALYEQYF. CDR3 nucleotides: TGTGCCAGCAGCTTCAGTTCGGGACAAGCACTCTACGAGCAGTACTTC.

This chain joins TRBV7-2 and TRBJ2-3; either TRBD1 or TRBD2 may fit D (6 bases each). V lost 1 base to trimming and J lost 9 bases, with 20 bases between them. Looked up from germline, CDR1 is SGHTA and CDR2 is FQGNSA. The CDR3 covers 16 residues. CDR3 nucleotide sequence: TGTGCCAGCAGCTTAGTGGCAGGGGAGGCCGCGGTGACGCAGTATTTT. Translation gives CASSLVAGEAAVTQYF.

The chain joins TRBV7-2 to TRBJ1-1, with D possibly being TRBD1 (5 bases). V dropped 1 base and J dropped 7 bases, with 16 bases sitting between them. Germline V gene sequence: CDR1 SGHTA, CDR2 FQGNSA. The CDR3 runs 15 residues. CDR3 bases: TGTGCCAGCAGCTTAGTTATGGGGGAAAAGGTTGAAGCTTTCTTT. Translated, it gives CASSLVMGEKVEAFF.

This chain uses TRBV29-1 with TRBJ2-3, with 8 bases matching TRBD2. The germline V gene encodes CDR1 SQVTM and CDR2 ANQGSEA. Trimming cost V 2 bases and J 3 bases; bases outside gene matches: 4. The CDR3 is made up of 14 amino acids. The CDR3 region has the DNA TGCAGCGTTGAAAGCGGGAGAGATACAGATACGCAGTATTTT. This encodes CSVESGRDTDTQYF.

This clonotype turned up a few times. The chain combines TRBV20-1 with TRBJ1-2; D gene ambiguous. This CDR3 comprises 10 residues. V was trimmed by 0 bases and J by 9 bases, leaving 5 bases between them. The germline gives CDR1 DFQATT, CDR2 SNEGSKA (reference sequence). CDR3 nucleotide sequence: TGCAGTGCTAGAGAGGGGAGCTACACCTTC. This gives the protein CSAREGSYTF.

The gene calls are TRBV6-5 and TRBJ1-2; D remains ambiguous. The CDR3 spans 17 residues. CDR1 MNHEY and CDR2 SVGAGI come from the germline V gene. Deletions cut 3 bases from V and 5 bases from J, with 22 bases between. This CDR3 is CASSYQYHSRWGYGYTF. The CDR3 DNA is TGTGCCAGCAGTTATCAATACCATTCCCGGTGGGGATATGGCTACACCTTC.

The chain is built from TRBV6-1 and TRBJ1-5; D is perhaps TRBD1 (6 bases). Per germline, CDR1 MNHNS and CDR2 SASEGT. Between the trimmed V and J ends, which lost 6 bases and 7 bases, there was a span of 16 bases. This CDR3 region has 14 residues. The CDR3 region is CASRLQGHGQPQHF. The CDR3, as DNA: TGTGCCAGCAGGCTACAGGGTCATGGGCAGCCCCAGCATTTT.

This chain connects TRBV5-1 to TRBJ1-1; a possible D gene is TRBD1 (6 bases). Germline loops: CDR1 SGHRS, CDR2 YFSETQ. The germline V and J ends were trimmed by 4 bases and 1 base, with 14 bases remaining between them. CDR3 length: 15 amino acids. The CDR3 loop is CASSIYQGPNTEAFF. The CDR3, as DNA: TGCGCCAGCAGCATCTACCAGGGGCCGAACACTGAAGCTTTCTTT.

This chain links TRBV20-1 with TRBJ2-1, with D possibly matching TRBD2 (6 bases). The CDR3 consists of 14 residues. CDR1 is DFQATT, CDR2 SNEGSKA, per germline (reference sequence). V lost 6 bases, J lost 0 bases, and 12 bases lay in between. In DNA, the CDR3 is TGCAGTGCCAGCGGGTTCCCCTCCTACAATGAGCAGTTCTTC. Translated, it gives CSASGFPSYNEQFF.

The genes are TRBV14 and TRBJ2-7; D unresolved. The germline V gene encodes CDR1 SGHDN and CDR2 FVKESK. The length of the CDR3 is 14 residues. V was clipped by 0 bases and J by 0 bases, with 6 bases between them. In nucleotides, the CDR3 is TGTGCCAGCAGCCAAGACTGGAGCTCCTACGAGCAGTACTTC. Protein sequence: CASSQDWSSYEQYF. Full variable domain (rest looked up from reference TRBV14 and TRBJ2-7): EAGVTQFPSHSVIEKGQTVTLRCDPISGHDNLYWYRRVMGKEIKFLLHFVKESKQDESGMPNNRFLAERTGGTYSTLKVQPAELEDSGVYFCASSQDWSSYEQYFGPGTRLTVT.

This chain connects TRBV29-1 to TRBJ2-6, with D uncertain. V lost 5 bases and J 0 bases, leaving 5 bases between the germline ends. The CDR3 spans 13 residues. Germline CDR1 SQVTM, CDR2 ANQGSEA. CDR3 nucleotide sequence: TGCAGCGTTTGTGACTCTGGGGCCAACGTCCTGACTTTC. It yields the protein CSVCDSGANVLTF.

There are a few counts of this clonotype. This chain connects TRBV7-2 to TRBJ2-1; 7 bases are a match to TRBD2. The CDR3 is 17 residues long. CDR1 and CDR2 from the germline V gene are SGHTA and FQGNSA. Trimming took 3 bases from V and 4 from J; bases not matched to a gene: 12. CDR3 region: CASSLLSRLAVYNEQFF. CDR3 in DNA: TGTGCCAGCAGCTTGCTTTCCCGGCTAGCGGTTTACAATGAGCAGTTCTTC.